The rows below give T cell receptor beta chains drawn from one sample of a study of human T cells and chemical hapten exposure. Via MiXCR, TCRdb re-called the RACE reads, giving one row per CDR3 protein. The table records under 450,000 distinct CDR3 sequences, around 6% of them present only once. This specimen was whole blood, taken in connection with sensitization to the hapten diphenylcyclopropenone (DPC). The receptors shown here come from a woman aged 18-29 years with alopecia areata. Some clones in this sample may be carry-over from other donors' samples. Each CDR3 is given with its conserved first and last residue. Each record gives: V gene, J gene, clone size, D gene, CDR3 DNA, CDR3 protein. The D gene is left open where the match is weak. Only part of the rows carry a size: once, few, many, or a class if the clone is expanded.

TRBV6-5	TRBJ1-4	few	-	TGTGCCAGCAGTTACTCCGGGCAGAGTAATGAAAAACTGTTTTTT	CASSYSGQSNEKLFF
TRBV12-3/TRBV12-4	TRBJ1-2	many	-	TGTGCCAGCAGCCTATGGGGGGTCGGCTACACCTTC	CASSLWGVGYTF
TRBV20-1	TRBJ1-5	-	-	TGCAGTGCCCTGGCAGTACGGGGGCAGTTGGATCAGCCCCAGCATTTT	CSALAVRGQLDQPQHF
TRBV29-1	TRBJ2-4	few	TRBD2	TGCAGCGTTGAAGATCTGCGGGGGATGGGGAACATTCAGTACTTC	CSVEDLRGMGNIQYF
TRBV6-2/TRBV6-3	TRBJ1-5	-	-	TGTGCCAGCAGCCGCGCAGGTGGCAATCAGCCCCAGCATTTT	CASSRAGGNQPQHF
TRBV28	TRBJ1-6	many	-	TGTGCCAGCAGTTTAGGAATGACCTATAATTCACCCCTCCACTTT	CASSLGMTYNSPLHF
TRBV7-9	TRBJ1-4	many	-	TGTGCCAGCAGCTTCCGGGGGAGTGAAAAACTGTTTTTT	CASSFRGSEKLFF
TRBV5-1	TRBJ2-3	many	TRBD1	TGCGCCAGCAGCCTGGCAGGGGGCTCATCAGATACGCAGTATTTT	CASSLAGGSSDTQYF
TRBV12-3/TRBV12-4	TRBJ1-5	many	-	TGTGCCAGCAGTTTAGAATTGAGACAGCCCCAGCATTTT	CASSLELRQPQHF
TRBV7-2	TRBJ1-1	many	-	TGTGCCAGCAGCTTGTTACAGGGAGGAACCTTCCTTGAACTAGGAGTATATGAAGCTTTCTTT	CASSLLQGGTFLELGVYEAFF
TRBV12-5	TRBJ1-2	-	-	TGTGCTAGTGGTTTGGGGGGCCATTGGACGGGTGCGTCCCCTTCTAACTATGGCTACACCTTC	CASGLGGHWTGASPSNYGYTF
TRBV6-4	TRBJ1-5	many	-	TGTGCCAGCAGTGAAAGGAGCAATCAGCCCCAGCATTTT	CASSERSNQPQHF
TRBV10-3	TRBJ2-2	-	TRBD1	TGTGCCATCAGTGACGAGGAGCAGGGGGCCGCCGGGGAGCTGTTTTTT	CAISDEEQGAAGELFF
TRBV4-2	TRBJ2-3	few	-	TGTGCCAGCAGCCAAGGCATCCCTGGAACCTCCACAGATACGCAGTATTTT	CASSQGIPGTSTDTQYF
TRBV20-1	TRBJ2-3	few	TRBD2	TGCAGTGCTATTGGACTAGCAAGCACAGATACGCAGTATTTT	CSAIGLASTDTQYF
TRBV5-1	TRBJ2-1	-	-	TGCGCCAGCAGCTTGATAGGGGTCGGCTACAATGAGCAGTTCTTC	CASSLIGVGYNEQFF
TRBV6-6	TRBJ1-5	many	TRBD1	TGTGCCAGCAGTTACTCATTAACAGGGGCCGATCAGCCCCAGCATTTT	CASSYSLTGADQPQHF
TRBV7-2	TRBJ1-5	-	-	TGTGCCAGCAGCTTAGCGGAAGTTTTTCAGCCCCAGCATTTT	CASSLAEVFQPQHF
TRBV27	TRBJ1-1	few	TRBD1	TGTGCCAGCAGCCGCCCGGGACAGGGGACTGAAGCTTTCTTT	CASSRPGQGTEAFF
TRBV5-1	TRBJ2-5	few	TRBD2	TGCGCCAGCAGCTTAGCGGGGCCATTTCAAGAGACCCAGTACTTC	CASSLAGPFQETQYF